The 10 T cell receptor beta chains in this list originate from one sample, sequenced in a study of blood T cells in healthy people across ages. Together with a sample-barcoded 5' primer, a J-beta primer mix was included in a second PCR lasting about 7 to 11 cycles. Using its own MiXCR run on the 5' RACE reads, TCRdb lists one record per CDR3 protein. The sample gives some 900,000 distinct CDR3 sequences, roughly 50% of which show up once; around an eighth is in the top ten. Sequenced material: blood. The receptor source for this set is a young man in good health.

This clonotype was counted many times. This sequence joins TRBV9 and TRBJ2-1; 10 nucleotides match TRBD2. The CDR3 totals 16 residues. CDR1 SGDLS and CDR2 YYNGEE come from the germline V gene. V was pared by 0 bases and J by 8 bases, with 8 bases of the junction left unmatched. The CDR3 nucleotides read TGTGCCAGCAGCGTAGATGCCCGGCTAGCGGGGGATGAGCAGTTCTTC. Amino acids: CASSVDARLAGDEQFF.

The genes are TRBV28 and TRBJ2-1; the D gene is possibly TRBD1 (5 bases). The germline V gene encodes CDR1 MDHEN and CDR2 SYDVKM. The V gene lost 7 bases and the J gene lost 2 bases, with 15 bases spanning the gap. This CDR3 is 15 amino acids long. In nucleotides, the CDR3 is TGTGCCAGCACCCCGACGGGCAGGGCCTACAATGAGCAGTTCTTC. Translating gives CASTPTGRAYNEQFF.

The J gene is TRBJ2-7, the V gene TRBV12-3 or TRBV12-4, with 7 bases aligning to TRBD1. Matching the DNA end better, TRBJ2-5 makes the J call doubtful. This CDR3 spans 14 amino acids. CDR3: CASSDRDREETQYF. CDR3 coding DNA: TGTGCCAGCAGTGACCGGGACAGAGAAGAGACCCAGTACTTC.

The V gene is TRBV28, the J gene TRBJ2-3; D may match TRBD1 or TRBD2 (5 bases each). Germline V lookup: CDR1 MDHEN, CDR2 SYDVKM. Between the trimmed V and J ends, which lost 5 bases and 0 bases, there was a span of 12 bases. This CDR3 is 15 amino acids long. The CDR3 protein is CASSARDLSTDTQYF. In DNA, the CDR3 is TGTGCCAGCAGTGCACGGGACCTTAGCACAGATACGCAGTATTTT.

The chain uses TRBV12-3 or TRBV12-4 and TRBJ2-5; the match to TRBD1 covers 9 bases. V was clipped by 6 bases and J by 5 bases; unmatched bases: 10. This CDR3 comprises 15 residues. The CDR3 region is CASSYKQGAEETQYF. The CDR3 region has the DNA TGTGCCAGCAGCTACAAACAGGGGGCAGAGGAGACCCAGTACTTC.

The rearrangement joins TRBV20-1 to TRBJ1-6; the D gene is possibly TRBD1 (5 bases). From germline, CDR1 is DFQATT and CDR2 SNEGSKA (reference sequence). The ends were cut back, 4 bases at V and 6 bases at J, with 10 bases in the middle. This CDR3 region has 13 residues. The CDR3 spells CSATGPGNSPLHF. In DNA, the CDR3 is TGCAGTGCTACAGGGCCTGGTAATTCACCCCTCCACTTT.

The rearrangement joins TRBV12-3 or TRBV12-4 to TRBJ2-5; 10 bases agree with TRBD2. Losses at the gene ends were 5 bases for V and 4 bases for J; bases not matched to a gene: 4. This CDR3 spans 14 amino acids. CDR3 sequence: CASSKRGGGETQYF. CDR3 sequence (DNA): TGTGCCAGCAGTAAGCGGGGGGGAGGAGAGACCCAGTACTTC.

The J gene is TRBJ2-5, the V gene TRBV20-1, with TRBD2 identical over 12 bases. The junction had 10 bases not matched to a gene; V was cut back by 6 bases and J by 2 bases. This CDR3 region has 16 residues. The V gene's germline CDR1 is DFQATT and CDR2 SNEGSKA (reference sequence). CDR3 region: CSAPATSGGSQETQYF. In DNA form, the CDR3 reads TGCAGTGCCCCTGCGACTAGCGGGGGATCACAAGAGACCCAGTACTTC.

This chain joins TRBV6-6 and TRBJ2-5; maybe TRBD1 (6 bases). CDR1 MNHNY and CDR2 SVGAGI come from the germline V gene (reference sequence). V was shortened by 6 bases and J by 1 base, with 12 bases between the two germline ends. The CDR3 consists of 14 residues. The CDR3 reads CASRPDRFQETQYF. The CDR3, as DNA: TGTGCCAGCAGGCCCGACAGGTTCCAAGAGACCCAGTACTTC.

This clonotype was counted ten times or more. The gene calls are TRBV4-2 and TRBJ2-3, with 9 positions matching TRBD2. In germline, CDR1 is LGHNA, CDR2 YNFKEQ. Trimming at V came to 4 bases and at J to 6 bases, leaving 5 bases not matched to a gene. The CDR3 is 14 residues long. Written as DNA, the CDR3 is TGTGCCAGCAGCCTTAGCGGGGGTTCGGATACGCAGTATTTT. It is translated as CASSLSGGSDTQYF.